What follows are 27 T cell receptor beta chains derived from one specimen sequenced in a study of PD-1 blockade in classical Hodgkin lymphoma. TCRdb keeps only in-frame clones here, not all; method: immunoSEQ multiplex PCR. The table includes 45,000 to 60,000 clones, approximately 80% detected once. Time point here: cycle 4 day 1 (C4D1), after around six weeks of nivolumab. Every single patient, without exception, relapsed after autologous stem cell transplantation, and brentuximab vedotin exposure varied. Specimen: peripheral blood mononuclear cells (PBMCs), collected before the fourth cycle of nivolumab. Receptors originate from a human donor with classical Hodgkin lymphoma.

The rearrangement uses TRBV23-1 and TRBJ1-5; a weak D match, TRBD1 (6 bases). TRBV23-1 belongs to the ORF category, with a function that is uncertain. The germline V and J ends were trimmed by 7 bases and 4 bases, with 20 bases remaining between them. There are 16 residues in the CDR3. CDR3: CASTSLTDRLNQPQHF. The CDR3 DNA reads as TGCGCCAGCACCTCCCTTACCGACAGGCTTAATCAGCCCCAGCATTTT.

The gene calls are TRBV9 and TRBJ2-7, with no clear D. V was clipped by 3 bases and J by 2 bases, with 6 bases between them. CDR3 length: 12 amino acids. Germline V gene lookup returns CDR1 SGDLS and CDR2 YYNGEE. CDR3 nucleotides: TGTGCCAGCAGCGCTACCCCCTACGAGCAGTACTTC. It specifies CASSATPYEQYF.

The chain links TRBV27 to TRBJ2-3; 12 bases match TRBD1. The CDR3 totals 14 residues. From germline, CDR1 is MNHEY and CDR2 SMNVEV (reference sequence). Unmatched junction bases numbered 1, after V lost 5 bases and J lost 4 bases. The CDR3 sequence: CASSRDRGPDTQYF. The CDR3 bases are TGTGCCAGCAGTAGGGACAGGGGGCCAGATACGCAGTATTTT.

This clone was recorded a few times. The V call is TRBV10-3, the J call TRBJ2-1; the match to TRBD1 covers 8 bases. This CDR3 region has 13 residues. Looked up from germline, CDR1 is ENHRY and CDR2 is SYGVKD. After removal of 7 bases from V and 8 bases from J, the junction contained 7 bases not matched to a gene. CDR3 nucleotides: TGTGCCATCACTCCGACAGGGGTGGATGAGCAGTTCTTC. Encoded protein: CAITPTGVDEQFF.

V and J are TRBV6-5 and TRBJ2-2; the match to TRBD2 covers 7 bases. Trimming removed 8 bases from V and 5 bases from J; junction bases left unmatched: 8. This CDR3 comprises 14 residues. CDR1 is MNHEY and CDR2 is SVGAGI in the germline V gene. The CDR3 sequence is CASLSWGGTGELFF. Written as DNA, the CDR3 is TGTGCCAGCCTCTCCTGGGGGGGTACCGGGGAGCTGTTTTTT.

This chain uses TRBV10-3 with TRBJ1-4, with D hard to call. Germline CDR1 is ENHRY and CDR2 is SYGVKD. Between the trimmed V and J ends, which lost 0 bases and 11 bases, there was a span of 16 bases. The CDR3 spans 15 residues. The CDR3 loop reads CAISESAGGVAKLFF. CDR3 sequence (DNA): TGTGCCATCAGTGAGTCGGCAGGCGGAGTCGCGAAACTGTTTTTT.

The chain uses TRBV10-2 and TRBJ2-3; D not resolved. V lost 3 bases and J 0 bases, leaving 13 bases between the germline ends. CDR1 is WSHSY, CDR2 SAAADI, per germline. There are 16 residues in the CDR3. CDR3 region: CASSESRLISTDTQYF. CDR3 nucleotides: TGCGCCAGCAGTGAATCCAGGCTCATCAGCACAGATACGCAGTATTTT.

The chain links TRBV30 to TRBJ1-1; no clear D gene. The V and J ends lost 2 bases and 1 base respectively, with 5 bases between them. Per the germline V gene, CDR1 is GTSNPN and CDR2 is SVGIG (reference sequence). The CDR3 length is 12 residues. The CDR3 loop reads CAWSYANTEAFF. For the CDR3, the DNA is TGTGCCTGGAGTTATGCGAACACTGAAGCTTTCTTT.

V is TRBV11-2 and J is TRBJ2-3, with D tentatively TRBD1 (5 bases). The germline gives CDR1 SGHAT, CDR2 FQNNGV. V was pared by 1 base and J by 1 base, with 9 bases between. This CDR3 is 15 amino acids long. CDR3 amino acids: CASSLVRVGTDTQYF. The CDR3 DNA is TGTGCCAGCAGCTTAGTCAGGGTAGGCACAGATACGCAGTATTTT.

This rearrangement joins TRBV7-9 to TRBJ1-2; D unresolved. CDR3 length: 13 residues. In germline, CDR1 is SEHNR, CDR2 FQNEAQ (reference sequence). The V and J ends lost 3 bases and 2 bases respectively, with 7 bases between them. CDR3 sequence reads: CASSLGQNYGYTF. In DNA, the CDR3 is TGTGCCAGCAGCTTGGGTCAGAACTATGGCTACACCTTC.

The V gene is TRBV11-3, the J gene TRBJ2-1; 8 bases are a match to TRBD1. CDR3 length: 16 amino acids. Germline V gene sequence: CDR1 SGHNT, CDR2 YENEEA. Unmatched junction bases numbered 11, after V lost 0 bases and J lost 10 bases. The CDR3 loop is CASSLDQETGAREQFF. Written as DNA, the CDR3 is TGTGCCAGCAGCTTAGATCAAGAGACAGGGGCACGGGAGCAGTTCTTC.

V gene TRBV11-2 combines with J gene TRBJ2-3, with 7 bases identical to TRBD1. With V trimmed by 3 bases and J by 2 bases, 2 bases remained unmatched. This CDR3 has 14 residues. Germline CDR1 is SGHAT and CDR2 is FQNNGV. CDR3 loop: CASSFGQDTDTQYF. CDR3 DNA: TGTGCCAGCAGCTTCGGACAGGACACAGATACGCAGTATTTT.

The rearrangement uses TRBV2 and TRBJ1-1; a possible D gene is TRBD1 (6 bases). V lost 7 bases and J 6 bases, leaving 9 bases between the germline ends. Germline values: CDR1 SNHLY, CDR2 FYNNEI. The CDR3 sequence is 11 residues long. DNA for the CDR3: TGTGCCAGCACCAGGGGCGCTGAAGCTTTCTTT. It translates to CASTRGAEAFF.

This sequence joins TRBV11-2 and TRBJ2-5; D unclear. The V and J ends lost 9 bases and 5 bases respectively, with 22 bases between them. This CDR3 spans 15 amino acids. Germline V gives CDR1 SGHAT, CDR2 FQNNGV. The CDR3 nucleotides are TGTGCCAGGTTAACCGGAGCCCCCGGTTCGGAGACCCAGTACTTC. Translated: CARLTGAPGSETQYF.

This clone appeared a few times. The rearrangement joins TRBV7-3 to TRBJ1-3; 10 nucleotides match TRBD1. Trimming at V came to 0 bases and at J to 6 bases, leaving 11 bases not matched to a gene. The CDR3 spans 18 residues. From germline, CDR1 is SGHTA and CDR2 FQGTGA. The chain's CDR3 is CASSLTGTGVGTANTIYF. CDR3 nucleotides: TGTGCCAGCAGCTTAACCGGGACAGGGGTCGGCACTGCAAACACCATATATTTT. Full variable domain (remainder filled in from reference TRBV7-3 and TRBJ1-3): GAGVSQTPSNKVTEKGKYVELRCDPISGHTALYWYRQSLGQGPEFLIYFQGTGAADDSGLPNDRFFAVRPEGSVSTLKIQRTERGDSAVYLCASSLTGTGVGTANTIYFGEGSWLTVV.

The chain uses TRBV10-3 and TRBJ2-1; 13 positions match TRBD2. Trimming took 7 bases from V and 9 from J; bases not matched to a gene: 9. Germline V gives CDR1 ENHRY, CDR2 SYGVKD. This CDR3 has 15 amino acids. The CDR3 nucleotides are TGTGCCATCAACGGACTAGCGGGGGCCTCTGGTGAGCAGTTCTTC. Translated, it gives CAINGLAGASGEQFF.

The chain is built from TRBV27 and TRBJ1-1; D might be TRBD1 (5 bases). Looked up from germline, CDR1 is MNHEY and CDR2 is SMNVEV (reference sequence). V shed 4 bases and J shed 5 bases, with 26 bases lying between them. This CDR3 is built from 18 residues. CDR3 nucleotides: TGTGCCAGCAGTTCCGAGGCCCGAAACAGGCCTGACCTTACTGAAGCTTTCTTT. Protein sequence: CASSSEARNRPDLTEAFF.

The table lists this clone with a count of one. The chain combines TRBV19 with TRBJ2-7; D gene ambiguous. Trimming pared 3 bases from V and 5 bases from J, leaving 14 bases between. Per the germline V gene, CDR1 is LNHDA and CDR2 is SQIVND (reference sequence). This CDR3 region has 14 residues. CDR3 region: CASSIYYRSDEQYF. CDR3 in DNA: TGTGCCAGTAGTATTTACTATCGATCGGACGAGCAGTACTTC.

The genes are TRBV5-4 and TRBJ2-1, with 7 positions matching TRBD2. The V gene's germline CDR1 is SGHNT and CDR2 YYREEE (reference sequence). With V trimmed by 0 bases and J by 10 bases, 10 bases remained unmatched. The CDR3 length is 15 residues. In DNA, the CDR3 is TGTGCCAGCAGCTTGGGTACTAGCGCCGGTGAAGAGCAGTTCTTC. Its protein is CASSLGTSAGEEQFF.

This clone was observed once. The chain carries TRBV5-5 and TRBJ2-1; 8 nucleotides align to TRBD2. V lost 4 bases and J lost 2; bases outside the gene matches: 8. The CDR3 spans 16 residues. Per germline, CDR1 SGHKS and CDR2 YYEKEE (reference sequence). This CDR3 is CASSLATRGAYNEQFF. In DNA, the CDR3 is TGTGCCAGCAGCCTCGCTACGCGGGGGGCCTACAATGAGCAGTTCTTC.

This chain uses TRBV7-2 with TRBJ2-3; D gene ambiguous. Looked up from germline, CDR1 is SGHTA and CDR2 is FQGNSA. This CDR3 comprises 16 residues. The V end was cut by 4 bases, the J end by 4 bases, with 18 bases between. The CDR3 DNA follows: TGTGCCAGCAGCTCCAACCTCGTCCCGCTCGCAGATACGCAGTATTTT. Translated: CASSSNLVPLADTQYF.

DNA for the CDR3: TGCGCCAGCCGGGACATGAACACCGGGGAGCTGTTTTTT. It encodes CASRDMNTGELFF. The rearrangement uses TRBV5-1 and TRBJ2-2, with TRBD1 as a possible D gene (6 bases). The CDR3 totals 13 residues. The germline V gene has CDR1 SGHRS and CDR2 YFSETQ. Deletions cut 7 bases from V and 1 base from J, with 8 bases between.

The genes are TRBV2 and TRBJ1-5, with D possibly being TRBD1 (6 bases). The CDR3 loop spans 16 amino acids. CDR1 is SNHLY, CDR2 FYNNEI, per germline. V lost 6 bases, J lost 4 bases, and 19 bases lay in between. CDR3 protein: CASRGGQSIGNQPQHF. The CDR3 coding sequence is TGTGCCAGCAGGGGAGGACAGTCGATAGGGAATCAGCCCCAGCATTTT.

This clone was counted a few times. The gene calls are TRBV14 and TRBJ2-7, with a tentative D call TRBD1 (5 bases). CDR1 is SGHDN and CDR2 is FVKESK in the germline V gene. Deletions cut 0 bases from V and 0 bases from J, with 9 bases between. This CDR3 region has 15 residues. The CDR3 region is CASSQDRVSSYEQYF. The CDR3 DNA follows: TGTGCCAGCAGCCAAGACAGGGTGAGCTCCTACGAGCAGTACTTC.

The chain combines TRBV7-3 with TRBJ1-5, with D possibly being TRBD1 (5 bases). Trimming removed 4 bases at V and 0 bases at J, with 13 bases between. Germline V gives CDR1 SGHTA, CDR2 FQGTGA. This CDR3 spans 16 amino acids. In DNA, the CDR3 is TGTGCCAGCAGCTCATTGGTCAGGGTTAGCAATCAGCCCCAGCATTTT. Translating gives CASSSLVRVSNQPQHF.

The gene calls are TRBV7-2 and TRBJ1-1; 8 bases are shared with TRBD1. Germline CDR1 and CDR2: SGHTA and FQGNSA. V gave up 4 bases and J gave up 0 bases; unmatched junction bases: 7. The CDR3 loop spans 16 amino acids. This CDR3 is CASSYRQGPMNTEAFF. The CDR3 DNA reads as TGTGCCAGCAGCTATCGACAGGGGCCTATGAACACTGAAGCTTTCTTT.

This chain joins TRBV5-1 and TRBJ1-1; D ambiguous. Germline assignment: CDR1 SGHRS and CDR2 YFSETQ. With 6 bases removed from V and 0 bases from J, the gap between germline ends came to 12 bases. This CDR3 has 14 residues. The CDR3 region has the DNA TGCGCCAGCAAAGAGACGGGGATGAACACTGAAGCTTTCTTT. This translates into CASKETGMNTEAFF.